In this sample, the clone carrying this T cell receptor (beta chain) turned up a few times. Its antigen remains unknown. Conversion of TCR transcripts into cDNA relied on 5'RACE template switching, which added a universal primer site and UMIs. TCRdb recomputed calls from the 5' RACE reads with MiXCR, one row per CDR3 protein. The table includes about 330,000 distinct CDR3 sequences, approximately 7% detected once. The sample belongs to a study of T cells after yellow fever vaccination. Study-level results: Contaminants from the bulk population, in the form of abundant clonotypes, could be found in FACS-sorted repertoires. Primary-vaccination clones mostly resurfaced post-booster (96% CD4, 85% to 90% CD8). Secondary responses were weaker yet peaked faster, day 5 versus 15.

This sequence originates from a man aged 18 to 35 who received the YFV17D yellow fever vaccine. The sequencing here drew on PBMCs, taken roughly 47 days after the first yellow fever vaccination.

The CDR3 reads CASSPARLAGGRGIYNEQFF. Written as DNA, the CDR3 is TGTGCCAGCAGCCCTGCCAGACTAGCGGGGGGCCGCGGAATATACAATGAGCAGTTCTTC. V is TRBV7-8 and J is TRBJ2-1, with 13 bases identical to TRBD2. V dropped 5 bases and J dropped 4; count of bases not matched to a gene: 17. Germline CDR1 SGHVS, CDR2 FQNEAQ. The CDR3 totals 20 residues. The full variable domain, rest sourced from reference TRBV7-8 and TRBJ2-1, is GAGVSQSPRYKVAKRGQDVALRCDPISGHVSLFWYQQALGQGPEFLTYFQNEAQLDKSGLPSDRFFAERPEGSVSTLKIQRTQQEDSAVYLCASSPARLAGGRGIYNEQFFGPGTRLTVL.